Below, 27 T cell receptor beta chains from the same sample are listed, as sequenced in a study of cytomegalovirus exposure and HLA in healthy donors (TCRdb year 2017). To prepare the library, the immunoSEQ multiplex PCR assay was applied. For the multiplex PCR, a mixture combining 60 forward primers for TCR Vbeta segments and 13 reverse primers for TCR Jbeta segments was used. The table was pulled from immuneACCESS by TCRdb, which kept in-frame rearrangements only. Such tables lose some clones; where checked, under half of the loss comes from unresolved V genes, and the rest has no known cause. This sample is represented by around 200,000 clones; around 88% of them were singletons. The ten top clones hold roughly 0.33% of the sample. The sequenced sample consisted of PBMCs. All receptors derive from a woman in her twenties or thirties in good health and CMV-seronegative.

The rearrangement joins TRBV5-1 to TRBJ2-5; 7 bases map to TRBD2. Trimming removed 0 bases from V and 3 bases from J; junction bases left unmatched: 2. The germline CDR1 and CDR2 sequences are SGHRS and YFSETQ. The CDR3 loop spans 14 amino acids. In DNA, the CDR3 is TGCGCCAGCAGCTTGGTAGCGGGCGAAGAGACCCAGTACTTC. Amino acid sequence: CASSLVAGEETQYF.

This chain connects TRBV2 to TRBJ2-2; D remains ambiguous. The CDR3 covers 13 residues. The germline V gene has CDR1 SNHLY and CDR2 FYNNEI. Trimming pared 7 bases from V and 3 bases from J, leaving 9 bases between. The CDR3 sequence: CASILGYTGELFF. The CDR3 nucleotides read TGTGCCAGCATTCTCGGGTACACCGGGGAGCTGTTTTTT.

The chain uses TRBV5-1 and TRBJ2-1, with D possibly matching TRBD1 (5 bases). The V gene lost 0 bases and the J gene lost 7 bases, with 14 bases spanning the gap. CDR3 length equals 15 residues. From germline, CDR1 is SGHRS and CDR2 YFSETQ. In DNA form, the CDR3 reads TGCGCCAGCAGCTTGGTAGTTCAGGGAAAAAATGAGCAGTTCTTC. Its translation: CASSLVVQGKNEQFF.

The chain employs TRBV19 and TRBJ2-2; D gene ambiguous. The CDR3 consists of 14 residues. The germline V gene has CDR1 LNHDA and CDR2 SQIVND (reference sequence). The V and J ends lost 1 base and 13 bases respectively, with 16 bases between them. The CDR3 nucleotides are TGTGCCAGTAGTATAGGTTTGGATTTGAGAGGGCTGTTTTTT. Amino acid sequence: CASSIGLDLRGLFF.

The rearrangement uses TRBV25-1 and TRBJ2-3; D perhaps matches TRBD1 (6 bases). Germline V gene sequence: CDR1 MGHDK, CDR2 SYGVNS. V was clipped by 4 bases and J by 4 bases, with 9 bases between them. This CDR3 contains 13 residues. The CDR3 reads CASSGQGPDTQYF. The CDR3 DNA reads TGTGCCAGCAGTGGGCAGGGGCCAGATACGCAGTATTTT.

This CDR3 reads CASSIGLAGSGELFF. CDR3 bases: TGCGCCAGCAGCATAGGACTAGCGGGGTCCGGGGAGCTGTTTTTT. This sequence joins TRBV4-1 and TRBJ2-2; 12 nucleotides line up with TRBD2. The CDR3 length is 15 residues. J was trimmed by 6 bases and V by 5 bases; bases with no gene match: 4. Germline CDR1 and CDR2: MGHRA and YSYEKL.

The rearrangement joins TRBV5-1 to TRBJ2-3; 11 bases are a match to TRBD2. The CDR3 length is 16 residues. CDR1 is SGHRS and CDR2 is YFSETQ in the germline V gene. The ends lost 4 bases at V and 4 bases at J; junction bases unmatched: 8. CDR3 DNA sequence: TGCGCCAGCAGCAACCGACTAGCGGGGCGGGCAGATACGCAGTATTTT. It specifies CASSNRLAGRADTQYF.

In its sample, this clone was seen a few times. This chain uses TRBV7-9 with TRBJ2-5; 11 bases line up with TRBD2. Looked up from germline, CDR1 is SEHNR and CDR2 is FQNEAQ (reference sequence). The CDR3 runs to 17 residues. V shed 1 base, J shed 4 bases, and the junction held 8 bases outside the gene matches. CDR3 loop: CASSLETTSGMGETQYF. CDR3 bases: TGTGCCAGCAGCTTAGAGACGACTAGCGGGATGGGAGAGACCCAGTACTTC.

This clone was counted a few times. A junction boundary mismatches the germline segment, possibly from a read error. The chain couples TRBV5-1 to TRBJ1-2; D is undetermined. Per germline, CDR1 SGHRS and CDR2 YFSETQ. The CDR3 is 15 amino acids. CDR3 protein: CASSLDLQASYVYTF. The CDR3 region has the DNA TGCGCCAGCAGCTTGGATCTTCAGGCGAGCTATGTCTACACCTTC. The whole variable domain, remainder taken from reference TRBV5-1 and TRBJ1-2, is KAGVTQTPRYLIKTRGQQVTLSCSPISGHRSVSWYQQTPGQGLQFLFEYFSETQRNKGNFPGRFSGRQFSNSRSEMNVSTLELGDSALYLCASSLDLQASYVYTFGSGTRLTVV.

The CDR3 DNA reads TGTGCCAGCAGTTATACGGGGCAGGGGGCGCAGAATGAAAAACTGTTTTTT. This codes for CASSYTGQGAQNEKLFF. The chain recombines TRBV27 with TRBJ1-4, with 8 bases fitting TRBD1. The junction had 12 bases not matched to a gene; V was cut back by 4 bases and J by 5 bases. The CDR3 loop spans 17 amino acids. Germline V gene data show CDR1 as MNHEY and CDR2 as SMNVEV (reference sequence).

This clone was recorded only once. This chain uses TRBV9 with TRBJ2-3, with D possibly matching TRBD2 (7 bases). V was trimmed by 7 bases and J by 2 bases, leaving 11 bases between them. Germline CDR1 reads SGDLS; CDR2 reads YYNGEE. CDR3 length: 13 amino acids. CDR3 nucleotides: TGTGCCAGCGGGGGGGACAACACAGATACGCAGTATTTT. It is translated as CASGGDNTDTQYF.

This CDR3 is CASSLFGGASNEQFF. In DNA form, the CDR3 reads TGTGCCAGCAGTTTGTTTGGGGGGGCCTCGAATGAGCAGTTCTTC. The chain employs TRBV27 and TRBJ2-1; TRBD2 is a possible D gene (7 bases). The CDR3 contains 15 residues. V was shortened by 3 bases and J by 7 bases, with 16 bases between the two germline ends. Germline V gives CDR1 MNHEY, CDR2 SMNVEV (reference sequence).

The chain combines TRBV27 with TRBJ2-2, with D tentatively TRBD2 (6 bases). V was clipped by 2 bases and J by 2 bases, with 15 bases between them. Germline V CDR1 and CDR2: MNHEY, SMNVEV (reference sequence). CDR3 length equals 17 residues. DNA for the CDR3: TGTGCCAGCAGTTTAGGGCACAGGACTATAAACACCGGGGAGCTGTTTTTT. Translated, it gives CASSLGHRTINTGELFF.

V and J are TRBV7-2 and TRBJ2-7; 11 bases line up with TRBD1. This CDR3 region has 15 residues. J gave up 3 bases and V 5 bases, and 6 bases lay outside the gene matches. Germline CDR1 reads SGHTA; CDR2 reads FQGNSA. This CDR3 is CASSVTGTGGYEQYF. DNA of the CDR3: TGTGCCAGCAGCGTGACCGGGACAGGGGGCTACGAGCAGTACTTC. The whole variable domain, filled in from reference TRBV7-2 and TRBJ2-7, reads GAGVSQSPSNKVTEKGKDVELRCDPISGHTALYWYRQSLGQGLEFLIYFQGNSAPDKSGLPSDRFSAERTGGSVSTLTIQRTQQEDSAVYLCASSVTGTGGYEQYFGPGTRLTVT.

This clone has just a few counts. The gene calls are TRBV5-8 and TRBJ2-5; D is possibly TRBD1 (5 bases). Germline V gene data show CDR1 as SGHTS and CDR2 as YDEGEE. CDR3 size: 13 residues. V lost 5 bases to trimming and J lost 5 bases, with 13 bases between them. CDR3 nucleotides: TGTGCCAGCAGTTTCAGGGTACGGGAGACCCAGTACTTC. Translated: CASSFRVRETQYF.

The gene calls are TRBV2 and TRBJ2-1, with D possibly being TRBD2 (5 bases). Trimming took off 3 bases at V and 3 bases at J, with 12 bases between the two ends. The CDR3 consists of 15 residues. Germline lookup yields CDR1 SNHLY and CDR2 FYNNEI. The CDR3 coding sequence is TGTGCCAGCAGTGATAGGAGACTATTCTACAATGAGCAGTTCTTC. It translates to CASSDRRLFYNEQFF.

V gene TRBV19 combines with J gene TRBJ1-1; a possible D gene is TRBD1 (5 bases). V gave up 6 bases and J gave up 0 bases, with 8 bases separating them. Germline CDR1 is LNHDA and CDR2 is SQIVND (reference sequence). The CDR3 is 13 amino acids. The CDR3, as DNA: TGTGCCAGTAGCGACAGATTGAACACTGAAGCTTTCTTT. This sequence encodes CASSDRLNTEAFF.

This clone was recorded once. V gene TRBV29-1 combines with J gene TRBJ1-4; D is ambiguous. The V end lost 6 bases, the J end lost 6 bases, and 17 bases lay between the germline ends. The CDR3 loop spans 14 amino acids. Germline assignment: CDR1 SQVTM and CDR2 ANQGSEA. CDR3 in DNA: TGCAGCGTCCGCGCTCCCGGGATTTATGAAAAACTGTTTTTT. Protein sequence: CSVRAPGIYEKLFF.

The chain couples TRBV11-3 to TRBJ2-3; 13 bases match TRBD2. This CDR3 comprises 18 residues. J gave up 1 base and V 5 bases, and 9 bases lay outside the gene matches. Germline-derived CDR1 and CDR2 are SGHNT and YENEEA. For the CDR3, the DNA is TGTGCCAGCAGCATTGGACTAGCGGGGGCCGGAGGCACAGATACGCAGTATTTT. As protein: CASSIGLAGAGGTDTQYF.

The chain is built from TRBV25-1 and TRBJ1-6; the D gene is possibly TRBD1 (6 bases). Germline CDR1 reads MGHDK; CDR2 reads SYGVNS. V lost 2 bases and J 14 bases, leaving 13 bases between the germline ends. The CDR3 length is 13 residues. The CDR3 spells CASSEPRGLTLHF. The CDR3, as DNA: TGTGCCAGCAGTGAACCCAGGGGCCTCACCCTCCACTTT.

This clone has a single count. This chain connects TRBV5-5 to TRBJ2-7; tentative D call: TRBD1 (5 bases). Germline loops: CDR1 SGHKS, CDR2 YYEKEE (reference sequence). Trimming removed 3 bases from V and 0 bases from J, with 16 bases in between. The CDR3 totals 16 residues. The CDR3 DNA reads TGTGCCAGCAGCTGGAAGGGGTTGGGTATCTCCTACGAGCAGTACTTC. Translation gives CASSWKGLGISYEQYF.

V is TRBV2 and J is TRBJ1-1; D is unresolved. Germline CDR1 is SNHLY and CDR2 is FYNNEI. This CDR3 has 14 residues. The V and J ends lost 5 bases and 3 bases respectively, with 13 bases between them. The CDR3 DNA sequence: TGTGCCAGCAGTTTTTTCCCGCGGGACACTGAAGCTTTCTTT. It encodes CASSFFPRDTEAFF.

This rearrangement joins TRBV28 to TRBJ1-2; 8 nucleotides align to TRBD1. The germline V gene has CDR1 MDHEN and CDR2 SYDVKM. With V trimmed by 7 bases and J by 4 bases, 8 bases remained unmatched. The CDR3 length is 14 residues. The CDR3 nucleotides are TGTGCCAGCAATCAACTTGGGACAGGCTATGGCTACACCTTC. It encodes CASNQLGTGYGYTF.

This clone was recorded once. The J gene is TRBJ2-3, the V gene TRBV6-5; TRBD2 matches 10 bases. After removal of 5 bases from V and 1 base from J, the junction contained 0 bases not matched to a gene. The length of the CDR3 is 14 residues. The germline V gene encodes CDR1 MNHEY and CDR2 SVGAGI. CDR3 in amino acids: CASSGLAGTDTQYF. CDR3 sequence (DNA): TGTGCCAGCAGTGGACTAGCGGGCACAGATACGCAGTATTTT.

The chain uses TRBV5-1 and TRBJ2-2; 10 bases align to TRBD1. CDR3 length: 14 amino acids. The V gene's germline CDR1 is SGHRS and CDR2 YFSETQ. J lost 9 bases, V lost 3 bases, and 5 bases had no gene match. The CDR3 loop is CASSSGQGKRELFF. The CDR3 DNA sequence: TGCGCCAGCAGCTCGGGACAGGGGAAAAGGGAGCTGTTTTTT.

This clone was counted a single time. The CDR3: CASSLWSRGNRYF. The CDR3 DNA is TGTGCCAGCAGTTTATGGTCCAGGGGAAACCGGTACTTC. The chain employs TRBV28 and TRBJ2-7, with D perhaps TRBD1 (6 bases). Trimming pared 0 bases from V and 12 bases from J, leaving 15 bases between. Germline V gene lookup returns CDR1 MDHEN and CDR2 SYDVKM. The CDR3 runs to 13 residues.

The V and J genes are TRBV9 and TRBJ2-3; D not certain. The V and J ends lost 2 bases and 6 bases respectively, with 13 bases between them. Germline CDR1 SGDLS, CDR2 YYNGEE. The CDR3 totals 14 residues. CDR3 nucleotide sequence: TGTGCCAGCAGCGTCTCTAGAAGAGAGGATACGCAGTATTTT. It translates to CASSVSRREDTQYF.